Below are 25 T cell receptor beta chains sequenced from a single sample in a study of blood T cells in healthy people across ages. It was with a sample-barcoded 5' primer and a J-beta primer mix that a second PCR of roughly 6 to 12 cycles was run. TCRdb fed the 5' RACE reads into MiXCR, producing one record per CDR3 protein. Among some 1,500,000 distinct CDR3 sequences listed, 35% to 45% were seen once. Sequencing used blood. These receptor sequences come from a woman aged 18-29 years in good health.

This clonotype appeared a few times. The chain links TRBV12-3 or TRBV12-4 to TRBJ1-2; D remains unclear. The CDR3 has 14 amino acids. V dropped 2 bases and J dropped 8 bases, with 15 bases sitting between them. The CDR3 nucleotides are TGTGCCAGCAGTTTACGGGTAGTGGCGTACGGCTACACCTTC. The encoded protein is CASSLRVVAYGYTF.

This clonotype was observed once. CDR3 sequence (DNA): TGTGCCAGCAGGCAGTCAGGGGGCGGCACAGATACGCAGTATTTT. This translates into CASRQSGGGTDTQYF. V usage is TRBV7-2 and J usage is TRBJ2-3, with 8 bases aligning to TRBD1. Germline CDR1 and CDR2: SGHTA and FQGNSA. The CDR3 is 15 amino acids. The V and J ends lost 6 bases and 1 base, in that order; junction bases with no gene match: 6.

The chain uses TRBV29-1 and TRBJ1-2, with D perhaps matching TRBD1 (6 bases). This CDR3 comprises 15 residues. Trimming removed 3 bases from V and 0 bases from J, with 14 bases in between. CDR1 and CDR2 (germline): SQVTM, ANQGSEA. CDR3 in amino acids: CSVEKVYRANYGYTF. CDR3 in DNA: TGCAGCGTTGAGAAAGTCTACAGGGCTAACTATGGCTACACCTTC.

This chain uses TRBV4-3 with TRBJ1-2, with 11 bases that match TRBD1. With 3 bases clipped from V and 5 bases from J, the junction kept 5 bases outside the gene matches. Germline loops: CDR1 LGHNA, CDR2 YSLEER. The CDR3 runs to 15 residues. The CDR3 sequence is CASSHPGTGGYGYTF. CDR3 bases: TGCGCCAGCAGCCACCCCGGGACAGGGGGTTATGGCTACACCTTC.

This clonotype was counted a few times. The V call is TRBV11-2, the J call TRBJ2-2; D could derive from TRBD1 or TRBD2 (5 bases each). Trimming left V 4 bases short and J 5 bases short, with 11 bases between. This CDR3 spans 14 amino acids. Germline V gives CDR1 SGHAT, CDR2 FQNNGV. CDR3 DNA sequence: TGTGCCAGCAGCTCTCGGGGCCAAACCGGGGAGCTGTTTTTT. Amino acids: CASSSRGQTGELFF.

This clonotype occurred a few times. The chain couples TRBV20-1 to TRBJ2-1; D is possibly TRBD2 (7 bases). The V end lost 5 bases, the J end lost 4 bases, and 18 bases lay between the germline ends. Germline-derived CDR1 and CDR2 are DFQATT and SNEGSKA (reference sequence). This CDR3 contains 15 residues. The DNA for the CDR3 is TGCAGTGCTGTCTTGTGGGGGGGCCTATACAATGAGCAGTTCTTC. Residues: CSAVLWGGLYNEQFF.

This clonotype was counted a few times. The chain carries TRBV6-2 or TRBV6-3 and TRBJ2-3; D tentatively reads TRBD1 or TRBD2 (5 bases each). Germline CDR1 and CDR2: MNHEY and SVGEGT. V lost 10 bases and J lost 2, with 16 bases in between. There are 14 residues in the CDR3. The CDR3 sequence is CAINPGTNTDTQYF. In DNA form, the CDR3 reads TGTGCCATAAACCCCGGGACCAACACAGATACGCAGTATTTT.

In this sample, this clonotype turned up a few times. The chain combines TRBV11-2 with TRBJ2-3, with TRBD1 matching over 8 bases. Germline V gene sequence: CDR1 SGHAT, CDR2 FQNNGV. CDR3 size: 19 residues. The ends lost 5 bases at V and 0 bases at J; junction bases unmatched: 16. The DNA of the CDR3 is TGTGCCAGCAGCCCTCAGCCGGGACAGGCTTTCAGAAGCACAGATACGCAGTATTTT. It is translated as CASSPQPGQAFRSTDTQYF. Drawing the rest from reference TRBV11-2 and TRBJ2-3, the complete variable domain is EAGVAQSPRYKIIEKRQSVAFWCNPISGHATLYWYQQILGQGPKLLIQFQNNGVVDDSQLPKDRFSAERLKGVDSTLKIQPAKLEDSAVYLCASSPQPGQAFRSTDTQYFGPGTRLTVL.

This chain's CDR3 is CATSRDSGTEAFF. The DNA of the CDR3 is TGTGCCACCAGCAGGGACTCGGGCACTGAAGCTTTCTTT. The chain carries TRBV15 and TRBJ1-1; D uncertain. V shed 3 bases and J shed 4 bases, with 9 bases lying between them. CDR1 LNHNV and CDR2 YYDKDF come from the germline V gene (reference sequence). The CDR3 covers 13 residues.

This clonotype has a handful of counts. The chain links TRBV11-2 to TRBJ2-7, with D hard to call. The CDR3 spans 17 residues. V was pared by 8 bases and J by 0 bases, with 23 bases between. Germline CDR1 and CDR2: SGHAT and FQNNGV. Here the CDR3 DNA reads TGTGCCAGCGCAACTCTCGCGATGGGCATAAGCTCCTACGAGCAGTACTTC. Translated: CASATLAMGISSYEQYF.

Comments on this clonotype: A much larger clone lies a single base off, so this may be a read error. The rearrangement links TRBV27 to TRBJ2-7; TRBD2 aligns across 8 bases. The V segment lost 6 bases and the J segment 1 base; nucleotides outside the gene matches: 5. This CDR3 has 14 amino acids. From germline, CDR1 is MNHEY and CDR2 SMNVEV (reference sequence). The CDR3 here is CASRGAGGSYEQYF. The CDR3 coding sequence is TGTGCCAGCAGAGGGGCGGGAGGATCCTACGAGCAGTACTTC.

This clonotype appeared a few times. V gene TRBV4-1 combines with J gene TRBJ1-1; D is unresolved. Germline values: CDR1 MGHRA, CDR2 YSYEKL. The CDR3 contains 14 residues. V was cut by 4 bases and J by 1 base, with 10 bases left in between. CDR3 nucleotides: TGCGCCAGCAGCCGCGACGGACGGAACACTGAAGCTTTCTTT. Translated, it gives CASSRDGRNTEAFF.

In its sample, this clonotype was seen a few times. V usage is TRBV20-1 and J usage is TRBJ1-5, with 10 bases matching TRBD1. Germline V gives CDR1 DFQATT, CDR2 SNEGSKA (reference sequence). This CDR3 comprises 14 residues. V shed 6 bases and J 7 bases; nucleotides not matched to a gene: 9. The CDR3 nucleotides read TGCAGTGCAAAGGACAGGGGGGTAGGGCAGCCCCAGCATTTT. It encodes CSAKDRGVGQPQHF.

This clonotype was counted a few times. This rearrangement joins TRBV20-1 to TRBJ2-1, with 7 nucleotides matching TRBD1. V shed 3 bases and J 0 bases; nucleotides not matched to a gene: 5. Germline CDR1 is DFQATT and CDR2 is SNEGSKA (reference sequence). This CDR3 region has 15 residues. CDR3 in DNA: TGCAGTGCTAGGGGCAGGGGGATCTCCTACAATGAGCAGTTCTTC. Translation gives CSARGRGISYNEQFF.

This clonotype has more than one count but fewer than ten. This chain uses TRBV29-1 with TRBJ1-2; D remains unclear. Per the germline V gene, CDR1 is SQVTM and CDR2 is ANQGSEA. The V end was cut by 1 base, the J end by 10 bases, with 16 bases between. CDR3 length: 13 amino acids. The CDR3 protein is CSVEGQSVNVYTF. The CDR3 DNA sequence: TGCAGCGTTGAAGGCCAGTCGGTAAATGTCTACACCTTC.

This clonotype was counted between two and nine times. This chain joins TRBV5-5 and TRBJ1-1; 7 nucleotides align to TRBD1. This CDR3 contains 16 residues. V lost 0 bases, J lost 0 bases, and 5 bases stayed unmatched. Per the germline V gene, CDR1 is SGHKS and CDR2 is YYEKEE (reference sequence). CDR3 sequence: CASSLGPGTVNTEAFF. CDR3 nucleotides: TGTGCCAGCAGCTTGGGACCCGGGACAGTGAACACTGAAGCTTTCTTT. Full variable domain (missing parts from reference TRBV5-5 and TRBJ1-1): DAGVTQSPTHLIKTRGQQVTLRCSPISGHKSVSWYQQVLGQGPQFIFQYYEKEERGRGNFPDRFSARQFPNYSSELNVNALLLGDSALYLCASSLGPGTVNTEAFFGQGTRLTVV.

This clonotype was seen at least ten times. The chain employs TRBV27 and TRBJ2-7, with D uncertain. Germline values: CDR1 MNHEY, CDR2 SMNVEV (reference sequence). The CDR3 loop spans 12 amino acids. Trimming took off 6 bases at V and 2 bases at J, with 8 bases between the two ends. CDR3 in amino acids: CASSLNPYEQYF. In nucleotides, the CDR3 is TGTGCCAGCAGCCTTAATCCCTACGAGCAGTACTTC.

The chain has TRBV20-1 and TRBJ2-5, with 9 bases identical to TRBD2. V lost 8 bases and J lost 5; bases outside the gene matches: 18. From germline, CDR1 is DFQATT and CDR2 SNEGSKA (reference sequence). The CDR3 runs to 16 residues. DNA of the CDR3: TGCAGTTCACTCAACCTCCGGACGAGCGGGGGGGAGACCCAGTACTTC. This translates into CSSLNLRTSGGETQYF.

The sample holds a few counts of this clonotype. The chain uses TRBV27 and TRBJ2-1; D uncertain. Trimming took off 1 base at V and 1 base at J, with 11 bases between the two ends. CDR1 and CDR2 (germline): MNHEY, SMNVEV (reference sequence). The CDR3 contains 16 residues. The CDR3 sequence: CASSLWRPLSYNEQFF. The CDR3 DNA reads TGTGCCAGCAGTTTATGGCGCCCCTTATCCTACAATGAGCAGTTCTTC.

This sequence joins TRBV7-9 and TRBJ1-6, with 10 positions matching TRBD1. Germline values: CDR1 SEHNR, CDR2 FQNEAQ (reference sequence). The V and J ends lost 5 bases and 8 bases, in that order; junction bases with no gene match: 6. The CDR3 is made up of 15 amino acids. CDR3 loop: CASSPWTGGDSPLHF. The CDR3 DNA reads TGTGCCAGCAGCCCATGGACAGGGGGGGATTCACCCCTCCACTTT.

This chain's CDR3 is CASSLLGGRTGEQFF. CDR3 bases: TGTGCCAGCAGTTTATTAGGCGGGAGAACGGGTGAGCAGTTCTTC. V gene TRBV27 combines with J gene TRBJ2-1, with 7 nucleotides matching TRBD2. This CDR3 is 15 amino acids long. The V gene end was trimmed by 1 base and the J gene end by 9 bases; junction bases not matched to a gene: 9. Germline V lookup: CDR1 MNHEY, CDR2 SMNVEV (reference sequence).

This clonotype was observed a single time. The rearrangement uses TRBV7-6 and TRBJ2-1, with 9 bases lining up with TRBD2. J gave up 4 bases and V 5 bases, and 9 bases lay outside the gene matches. The CDR3 is 16 amino acids. Germline V gene data show CDR1 as SGHVS and CDR2 as FNYEAQ. This CDR3 reads CASSASRLAGYNEQFF. The CDR3 DNA sequence: TGTGCCAGCAGCGCTTCCCGGCTAGCGGGATACAATGAGCAGTTCTTC.

Comments on this clonotype: The junction departs from germline at one end; a sequencing error may be responsible. The chain combines TRBV9 with TRBJ2-7; the D gene could be TRBD1 or TRBD2 (6 bases each). This CDR3 is 14 amino acids long. Per the germline V gene, CDR1 is SGDLS and CDR2 is YYNGEE. The DNA of the CDR3 is TGTGCCAGCAGCGTAGGGCAGGGGAGGTACGAGCGGTACTTC. Translated: CASSVGQGRYERYF. The variable domain in full, with the rest retrieved from reference TRBV9 and TRBJ2-7, is DSGVTQTPKHLITATGQRVTLRCSPRSGDLSVYWYQQSLDQGLQFLIQYYNGEERAKGNILERFSAQQFPDLHSELNLSSLELGDSALYFCASSVGQGRYERYFGPGTRLTVT.

This clonotype was observed a few times. V and J are TRBV7-9 and TRBJ2-5, with TRBD2 matching 7 bases. The CDR3 runs to 14 residues. Germline CDR1 reads SEHNR; CDR2 reads FQNEAQ (reference sequence). V gave up 6 bases and J gave up 4 bases; unmatched junction bases: 8. Here the CDR3 DNA reads TGTGCCAGCAGTCGTGGACTAGGTCGAGAGACCCAGTACTTC. It encodes CASSRGLGRETQYF.

The J gene is TRBJ2-5, the V gene TRBV5-5; TRBD1 agrees at 8 bases. This CDR3 is built from 15 residues. Germline V gives CDR1 SGHKS, CDR2 YYEKEE (reference sequence). The ends lost 1 base at V and 1 base at J; junction bases unmatched: 3. CDR3 protein: CASSLPTGVQETQYF. The CDR3 DNA follows: TGTGCCAGCAGCTTGCCGACAGGGGTCCAAGAGACCCAGTACTTC.